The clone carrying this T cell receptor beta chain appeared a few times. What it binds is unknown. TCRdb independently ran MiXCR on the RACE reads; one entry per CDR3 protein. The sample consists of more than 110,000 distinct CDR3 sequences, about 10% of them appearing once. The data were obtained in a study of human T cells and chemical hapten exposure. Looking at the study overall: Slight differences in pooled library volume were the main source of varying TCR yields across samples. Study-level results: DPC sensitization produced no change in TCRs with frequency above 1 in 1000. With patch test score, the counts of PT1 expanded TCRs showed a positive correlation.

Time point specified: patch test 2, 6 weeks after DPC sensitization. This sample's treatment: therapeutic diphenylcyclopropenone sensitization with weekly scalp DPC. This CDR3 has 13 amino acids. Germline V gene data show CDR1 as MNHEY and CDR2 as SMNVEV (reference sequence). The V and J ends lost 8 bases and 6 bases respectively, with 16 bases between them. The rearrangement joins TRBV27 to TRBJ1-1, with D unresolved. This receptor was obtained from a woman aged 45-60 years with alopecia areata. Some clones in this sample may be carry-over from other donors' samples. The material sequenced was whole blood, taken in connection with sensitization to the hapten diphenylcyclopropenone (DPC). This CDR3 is CASGRLSRPEAFF. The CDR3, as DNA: TGTGCCAGCGGGCGGCTCTCGAGGCCTGAAGCTTTCTTT.